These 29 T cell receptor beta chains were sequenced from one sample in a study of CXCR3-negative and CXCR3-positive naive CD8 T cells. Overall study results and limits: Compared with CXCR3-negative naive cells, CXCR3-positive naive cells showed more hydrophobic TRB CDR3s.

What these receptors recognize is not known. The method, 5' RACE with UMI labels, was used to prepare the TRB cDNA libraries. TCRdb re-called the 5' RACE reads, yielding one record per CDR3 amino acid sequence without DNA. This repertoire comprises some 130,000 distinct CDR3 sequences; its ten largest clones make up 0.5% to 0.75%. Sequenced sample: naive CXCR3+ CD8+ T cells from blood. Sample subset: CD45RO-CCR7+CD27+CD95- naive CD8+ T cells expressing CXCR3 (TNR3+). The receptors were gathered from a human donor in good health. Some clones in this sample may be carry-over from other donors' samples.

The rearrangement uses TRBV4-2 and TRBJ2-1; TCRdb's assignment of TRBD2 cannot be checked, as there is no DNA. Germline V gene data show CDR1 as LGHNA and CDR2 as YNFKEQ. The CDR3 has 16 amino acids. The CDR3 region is CASSQDRASGNDEQFF.

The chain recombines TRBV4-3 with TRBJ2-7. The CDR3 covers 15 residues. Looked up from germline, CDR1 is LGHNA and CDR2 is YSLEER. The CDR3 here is CASSQDLGRLYEQYF.

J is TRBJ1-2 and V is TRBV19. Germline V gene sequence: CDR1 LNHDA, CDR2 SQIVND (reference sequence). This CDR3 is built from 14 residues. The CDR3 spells CASGAGPPNYGYTF.

CDR3 amino acids: CASSLAKGLGTEAFF. V usage is TRBV5-5 and J usage is TRBJ1-1. The CDR3 sequence is 15 residues long. Per the germline V gene, CDR1 is SGHKS and CDR2 is YYEKEE (reference sequence). Full variable domain (outside the CDR3, taken from reference TRBV5-5 and TRBJ1-1): DAGVTQSPTHLIKTRGQQVTLRCSPISGHKSVSWYQQVLGQGPQFIFQYYEKEERGRGNFPDRFSARQFPNYSSELNVNALLLGDSALYLCASSLAKGLGTEAFFGQGTRLTVV.

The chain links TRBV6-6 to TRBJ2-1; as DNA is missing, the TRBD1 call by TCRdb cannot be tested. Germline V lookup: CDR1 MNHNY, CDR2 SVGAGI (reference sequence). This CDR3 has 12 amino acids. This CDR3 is CASSLEGTKKFF.

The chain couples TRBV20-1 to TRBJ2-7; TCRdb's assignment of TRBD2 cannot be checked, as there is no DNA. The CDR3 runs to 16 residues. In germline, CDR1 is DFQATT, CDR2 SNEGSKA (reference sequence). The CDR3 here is CSARDGAGAFSYEQYF.

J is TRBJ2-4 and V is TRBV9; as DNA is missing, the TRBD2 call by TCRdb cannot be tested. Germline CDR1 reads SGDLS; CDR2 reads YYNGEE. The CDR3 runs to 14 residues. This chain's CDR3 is CASSVGSEGDIQYF.

The CDR3 spells CSVVQGWDSSEDTQYF. This sequence joins TRBV29-1 and TRBJ2-3; TCRdb lists TRBD2, though no DNA is available to test this call. Per germline, CDR1 SQVTM and CDR2 ANQGSEA. The CDR3 covers 16 residues.

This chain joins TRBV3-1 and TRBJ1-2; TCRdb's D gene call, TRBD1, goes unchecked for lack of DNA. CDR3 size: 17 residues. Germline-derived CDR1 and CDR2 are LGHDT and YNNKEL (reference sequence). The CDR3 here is CASSQEPGSGEKDGYTF.

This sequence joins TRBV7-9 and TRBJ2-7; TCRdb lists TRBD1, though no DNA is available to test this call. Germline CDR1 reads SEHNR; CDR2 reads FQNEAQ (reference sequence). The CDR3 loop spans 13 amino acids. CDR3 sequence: CASSLPGGYEQYF.

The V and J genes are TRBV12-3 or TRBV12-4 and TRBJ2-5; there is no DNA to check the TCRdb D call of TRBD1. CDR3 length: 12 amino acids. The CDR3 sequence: CASSPGQETQYF.

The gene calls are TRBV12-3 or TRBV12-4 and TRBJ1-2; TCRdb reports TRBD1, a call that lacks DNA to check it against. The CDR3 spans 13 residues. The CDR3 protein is CASNPGGAGGYTF.

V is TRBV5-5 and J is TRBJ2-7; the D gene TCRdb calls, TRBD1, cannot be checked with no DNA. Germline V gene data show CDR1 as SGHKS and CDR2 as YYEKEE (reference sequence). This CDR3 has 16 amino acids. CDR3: CASSLVPVGQDYEQYF. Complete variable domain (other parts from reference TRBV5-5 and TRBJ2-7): DAGVTQSPTHLIKTRGQQVTLRCSPISGHKSVSWYQQVLGQGPQFIFQYYEKEERGRGNFPDRFSARQFPNYSSELNVNALLLGDSALYLCASSLVPVGQDYEQYFGPGTRLTVT.

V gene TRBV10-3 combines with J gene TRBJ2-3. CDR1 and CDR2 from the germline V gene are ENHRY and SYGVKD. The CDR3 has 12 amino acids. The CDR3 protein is CAISDYPDTQYF.

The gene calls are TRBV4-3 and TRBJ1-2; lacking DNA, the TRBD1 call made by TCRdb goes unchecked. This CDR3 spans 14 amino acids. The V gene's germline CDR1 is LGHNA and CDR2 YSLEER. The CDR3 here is CASSTGQSVYGYTF.

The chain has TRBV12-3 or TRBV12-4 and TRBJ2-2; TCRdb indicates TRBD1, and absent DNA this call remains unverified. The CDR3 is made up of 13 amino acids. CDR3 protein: CASRDPSPGELFF.

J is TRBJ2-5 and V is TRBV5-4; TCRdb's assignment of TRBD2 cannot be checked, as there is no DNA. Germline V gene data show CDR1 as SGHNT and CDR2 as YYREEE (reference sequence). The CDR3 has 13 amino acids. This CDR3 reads CASSSSPKETQYF.

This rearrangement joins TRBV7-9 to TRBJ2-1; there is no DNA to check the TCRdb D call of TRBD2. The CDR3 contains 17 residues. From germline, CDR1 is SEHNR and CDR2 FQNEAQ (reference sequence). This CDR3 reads CASSLFAGGPDGNEQFF.

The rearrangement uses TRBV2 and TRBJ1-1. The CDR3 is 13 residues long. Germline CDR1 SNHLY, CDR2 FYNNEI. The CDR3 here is CASSEAGLSEAFF.

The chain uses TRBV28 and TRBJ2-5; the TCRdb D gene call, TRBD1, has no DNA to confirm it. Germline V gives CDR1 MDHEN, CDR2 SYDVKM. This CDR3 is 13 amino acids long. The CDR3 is CASSLWGEETQYF.

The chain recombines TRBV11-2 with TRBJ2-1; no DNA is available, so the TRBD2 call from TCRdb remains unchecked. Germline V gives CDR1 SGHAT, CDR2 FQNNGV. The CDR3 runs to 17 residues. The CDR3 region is CASSLGRVALSYNEQFF.

CDR3 in amino acids: CASSSTVTYEQYF. The chain employs TRBV27 and TRBJ2-7; absent DNA, TCRdb's TRBD1 call cannot be checked. CDR3 size: 13 residues. Germline V lookup: CDR1 MNHEY, CDR2 SMNVEV (reference sequence).

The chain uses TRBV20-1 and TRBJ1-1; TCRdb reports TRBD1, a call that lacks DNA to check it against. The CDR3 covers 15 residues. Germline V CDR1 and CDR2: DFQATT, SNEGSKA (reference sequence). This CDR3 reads CSARPGTGVWTEAFF.

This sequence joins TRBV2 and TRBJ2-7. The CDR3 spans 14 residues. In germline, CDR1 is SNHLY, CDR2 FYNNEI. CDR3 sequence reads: CASSPYSESYEQYF.

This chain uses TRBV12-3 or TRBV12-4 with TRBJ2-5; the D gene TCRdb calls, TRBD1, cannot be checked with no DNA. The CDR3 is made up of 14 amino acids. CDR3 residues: CASSLRDRKETQYF.

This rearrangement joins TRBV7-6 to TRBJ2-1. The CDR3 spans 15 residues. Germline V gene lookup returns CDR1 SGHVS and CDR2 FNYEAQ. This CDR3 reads CASSSEQTSYNEQFF.

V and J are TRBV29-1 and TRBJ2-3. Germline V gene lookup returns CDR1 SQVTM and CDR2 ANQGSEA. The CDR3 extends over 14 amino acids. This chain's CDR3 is CSVEESVDTDTQYF.

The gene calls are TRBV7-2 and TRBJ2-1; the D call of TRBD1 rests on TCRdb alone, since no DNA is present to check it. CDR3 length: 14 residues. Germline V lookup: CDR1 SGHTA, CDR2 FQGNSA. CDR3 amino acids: CASSNSRDYNEQFF.

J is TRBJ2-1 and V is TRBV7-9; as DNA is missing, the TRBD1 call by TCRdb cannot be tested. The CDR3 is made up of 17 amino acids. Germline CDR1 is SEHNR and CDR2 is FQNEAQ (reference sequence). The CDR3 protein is CASSSSGRGPFYNEQFF.